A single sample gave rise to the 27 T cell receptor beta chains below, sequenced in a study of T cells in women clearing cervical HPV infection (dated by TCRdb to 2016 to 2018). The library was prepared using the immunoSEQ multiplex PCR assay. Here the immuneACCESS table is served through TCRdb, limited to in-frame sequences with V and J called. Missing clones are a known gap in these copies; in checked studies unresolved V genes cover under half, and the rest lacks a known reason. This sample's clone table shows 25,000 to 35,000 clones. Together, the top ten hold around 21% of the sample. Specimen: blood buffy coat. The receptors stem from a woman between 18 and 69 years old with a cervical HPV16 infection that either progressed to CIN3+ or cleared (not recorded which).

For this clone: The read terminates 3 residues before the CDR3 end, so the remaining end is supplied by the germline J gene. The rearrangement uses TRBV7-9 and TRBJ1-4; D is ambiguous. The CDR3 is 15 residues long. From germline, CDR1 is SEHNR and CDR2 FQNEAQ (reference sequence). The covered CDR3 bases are TGTGCCAGCAGCTTACCGACCGGTACAGATTCACCA. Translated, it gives CASSLPTGTDSP. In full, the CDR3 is CASSLPTGTDSPLFF.

The CDR3 protein is CASSQRDQGRTDTQYF. The sequenced CDR3 bases are TGTGCCAGCAGTCAGAGGGATCAGGGTAGGACAGATACG. This sequence joins TRBV28 and TRBJ2-3; D is perhaps TRBD1 or TRBD2 (5 bases each). The CDR3 is cut off 3 residues early in the read; its end comes from the germline J gene. Germline lookup yields CDR1 MDHEN and CDR2 SYDVKM. This CDR3 is 16 amino acids long. V lost 5 bases and J lost 3, with 18 bases in between.

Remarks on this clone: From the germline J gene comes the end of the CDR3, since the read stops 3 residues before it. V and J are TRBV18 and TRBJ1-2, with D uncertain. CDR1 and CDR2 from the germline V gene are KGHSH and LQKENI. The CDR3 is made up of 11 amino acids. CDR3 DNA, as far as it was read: TGTGCCAGCTCACCCGACAATGAC. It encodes CASSPDND. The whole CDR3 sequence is CASSPDNDYTF.

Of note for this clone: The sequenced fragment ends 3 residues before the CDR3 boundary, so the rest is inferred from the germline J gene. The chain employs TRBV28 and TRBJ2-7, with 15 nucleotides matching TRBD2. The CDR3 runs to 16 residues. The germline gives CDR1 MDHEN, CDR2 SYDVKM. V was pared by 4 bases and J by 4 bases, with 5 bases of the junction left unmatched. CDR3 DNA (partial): TGTGCCAGCAGTTCATCAGGGACTAGCGGGAGGTACGAG. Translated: CASSSSGTSGRYE. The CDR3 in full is CASSSSGTSGRYEQYF.

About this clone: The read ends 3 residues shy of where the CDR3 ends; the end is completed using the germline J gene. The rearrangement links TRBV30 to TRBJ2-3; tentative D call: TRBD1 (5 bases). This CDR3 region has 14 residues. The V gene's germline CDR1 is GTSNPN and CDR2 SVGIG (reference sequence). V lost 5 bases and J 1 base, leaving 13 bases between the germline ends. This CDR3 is CAWVLGAGTDTQYF. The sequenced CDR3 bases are TGTGCCTGGGTCTTAGGGGCCGGCACAGATACG.

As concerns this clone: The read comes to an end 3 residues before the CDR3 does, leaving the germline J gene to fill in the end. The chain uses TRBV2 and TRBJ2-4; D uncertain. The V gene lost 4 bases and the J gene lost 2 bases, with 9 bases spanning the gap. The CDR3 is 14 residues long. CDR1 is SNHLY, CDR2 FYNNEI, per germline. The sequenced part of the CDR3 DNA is TGTGCCAGCAGTGTTGGGCTTCCCAAAAACATT. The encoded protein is CASSVGLPKNI. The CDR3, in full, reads CASSVGLPKNIQYF.

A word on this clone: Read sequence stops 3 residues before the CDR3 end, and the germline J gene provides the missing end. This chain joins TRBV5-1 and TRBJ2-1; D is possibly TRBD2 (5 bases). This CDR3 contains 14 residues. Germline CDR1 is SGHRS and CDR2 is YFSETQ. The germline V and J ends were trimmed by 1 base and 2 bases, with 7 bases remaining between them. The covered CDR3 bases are TGCGCCAGCAGCTTGCCTAGCCCCTACAATGAG. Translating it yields CASSLPSPYNE. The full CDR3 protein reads CASSLPSPYNEQFF.

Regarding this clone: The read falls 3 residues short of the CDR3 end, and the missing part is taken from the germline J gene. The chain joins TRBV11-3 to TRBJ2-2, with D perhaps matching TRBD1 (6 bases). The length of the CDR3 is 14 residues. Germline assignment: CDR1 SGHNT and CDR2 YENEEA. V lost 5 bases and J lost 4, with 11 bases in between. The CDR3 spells CASSRRTVTGELFF. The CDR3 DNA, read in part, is TGTGCCAGCAGCCGCCGGACAGTCACCGGGGAG.

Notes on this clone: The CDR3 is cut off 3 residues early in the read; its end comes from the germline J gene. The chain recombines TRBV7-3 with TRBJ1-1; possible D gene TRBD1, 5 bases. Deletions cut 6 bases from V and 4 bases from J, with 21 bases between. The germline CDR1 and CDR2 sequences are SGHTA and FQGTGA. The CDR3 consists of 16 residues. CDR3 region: CASRKLGGELGTEAFF. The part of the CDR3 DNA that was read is TGTGCCAGCAGAAAGCTGGGGGGTGAGTTGGGCACTGAA.

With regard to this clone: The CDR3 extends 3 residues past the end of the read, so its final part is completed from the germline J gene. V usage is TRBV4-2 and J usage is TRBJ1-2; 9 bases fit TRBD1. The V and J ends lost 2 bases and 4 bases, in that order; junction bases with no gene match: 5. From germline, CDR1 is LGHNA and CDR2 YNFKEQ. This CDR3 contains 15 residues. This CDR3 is CASSQLDRGGYGYTF. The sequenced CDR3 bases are TGTGCCAGCAGCCAATTAGACAGGGGGGGCTATGGC.

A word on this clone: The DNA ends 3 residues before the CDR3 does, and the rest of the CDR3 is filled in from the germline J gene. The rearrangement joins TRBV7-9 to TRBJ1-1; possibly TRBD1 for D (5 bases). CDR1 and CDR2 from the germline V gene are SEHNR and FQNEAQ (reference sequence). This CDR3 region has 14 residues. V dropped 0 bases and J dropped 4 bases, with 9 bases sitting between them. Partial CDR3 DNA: TGTGCCAGCAGCTTAGCAGGGGAACTCACTGAA. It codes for CASSLAGELTE. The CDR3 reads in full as CASSLAGELTEAFF.

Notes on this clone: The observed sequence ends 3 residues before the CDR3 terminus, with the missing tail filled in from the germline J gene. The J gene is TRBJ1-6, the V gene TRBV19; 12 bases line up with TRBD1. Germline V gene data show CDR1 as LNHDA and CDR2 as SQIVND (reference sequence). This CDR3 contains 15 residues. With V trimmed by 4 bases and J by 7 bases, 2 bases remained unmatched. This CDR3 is CASSKGQGANSPLHF. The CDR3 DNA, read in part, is TGTGCCAGTAGTAAGGGACAGGGGGCGAATTCACCC. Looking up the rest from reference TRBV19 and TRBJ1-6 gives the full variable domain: DGGITQSPKYLFRKEGQNVTLSCEQNLNHDAMYWYRQDPGQGLRLIYYSQIVNDFQKGDIAEGYSVSREKKESFPLTVTSAQKNPTAFYLCASSKGQGANSPLHFGNGTRLTVT.

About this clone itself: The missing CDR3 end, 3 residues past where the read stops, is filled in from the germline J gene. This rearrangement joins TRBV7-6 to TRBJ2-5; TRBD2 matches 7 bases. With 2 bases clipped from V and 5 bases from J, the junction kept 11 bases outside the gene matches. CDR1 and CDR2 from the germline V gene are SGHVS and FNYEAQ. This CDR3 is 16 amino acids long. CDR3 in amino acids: CASSLRDPGLRETQYF. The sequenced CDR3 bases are TGTGCCAGCAGCTTACGCGATCCGGGACTACGGGAGACC. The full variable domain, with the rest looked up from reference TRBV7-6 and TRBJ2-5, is GAGVSQSPRYKVTKRGQDVALRCDPISGHVSLYWYRQALGQGPEFLTYFNYEAQQDKSGLPNDRFSAERPEGSISTLTIQRTEQRDSAMYRCASSLRDPGLRETQYFGPGTRLLVL.

CDR3 DNA (partial): TGTGCCAGCAGCCGAGGACAGGAAACAGATACG. Residues: CASSRGQETDT. The complete CDR3 protein is CASSRGQETDTQYF. V gene TRBV7-3 combines with J gene TRBJ2-3; 7 bases match TRBD1. The CDR3 goes on 3 residues after the read ends, and that part is filled in from the germline J gene. The CDR3 has 14 residues. Trimming cost V 5 bases and J 3 bases; bases outside gene matches: 5. CDR1 is SGHTA, CDR2 FQGTGA, per germline.

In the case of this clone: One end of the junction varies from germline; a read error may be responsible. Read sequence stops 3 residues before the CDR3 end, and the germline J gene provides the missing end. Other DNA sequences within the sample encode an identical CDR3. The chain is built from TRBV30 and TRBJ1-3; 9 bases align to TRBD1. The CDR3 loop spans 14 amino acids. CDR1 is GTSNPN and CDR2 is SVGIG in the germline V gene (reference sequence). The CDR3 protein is CAWKTGGSGNTIYF. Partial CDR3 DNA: TGTGCCTGGAAAACAGGGGGCTCTGGAAACACG. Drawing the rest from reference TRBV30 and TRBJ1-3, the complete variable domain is SQTIHQWPATLVQPVGSPLSLECTVEGTSNPNLYWYRQAAGRGLQLLFYSVGIGQISSEVPQNLSASRPQDRQFILSSKKLLLSDSGFYLCAWKTGGSGNTIYFGEGSWLTVV.

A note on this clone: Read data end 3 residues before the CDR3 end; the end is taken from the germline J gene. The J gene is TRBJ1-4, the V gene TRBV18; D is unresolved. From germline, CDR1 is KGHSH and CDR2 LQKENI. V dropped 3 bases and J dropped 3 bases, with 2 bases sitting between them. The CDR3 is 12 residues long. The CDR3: CASSPANEKLFF. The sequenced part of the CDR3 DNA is TGTGCCAGCTCACCCGCTAATGAAAAA.

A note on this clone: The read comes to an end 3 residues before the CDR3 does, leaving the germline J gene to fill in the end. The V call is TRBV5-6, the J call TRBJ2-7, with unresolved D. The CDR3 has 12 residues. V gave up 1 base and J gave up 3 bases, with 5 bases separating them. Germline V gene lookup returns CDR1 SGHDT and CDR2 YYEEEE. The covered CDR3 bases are TGTGCCAGCAGCTTGACAGACTACGAG. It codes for CASSLTDYE. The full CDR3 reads CASSLTDYEQYF.

Incomplete CDR3 DNA: TGTGCCAGCAGCTTTATTAACAGGGGTGAAGAGACG. Translating gives CASSFINRGEET. In full, the CDR3 is CASSFINRGEETQYF. The genes are TRBV13 and TRBJ2-3; 7 nucleotides line up with TRBD1. The read ends 3 residues shy of where the CDR3 ends; the end is completed using the germline J gene. This CDR3 comprises 15 residues. Per the germline V gene, CDR1 is PRHDT and CDR2 is FYEKMQ (reference sequence).

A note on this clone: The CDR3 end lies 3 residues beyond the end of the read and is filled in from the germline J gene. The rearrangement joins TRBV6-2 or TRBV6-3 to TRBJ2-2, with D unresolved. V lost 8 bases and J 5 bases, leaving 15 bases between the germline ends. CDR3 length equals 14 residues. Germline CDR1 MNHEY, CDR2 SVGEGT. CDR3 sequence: CASQFTAATGELFF. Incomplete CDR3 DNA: TGTGCCAGCCAATTTACGGCGGCGACCGGGGAG.

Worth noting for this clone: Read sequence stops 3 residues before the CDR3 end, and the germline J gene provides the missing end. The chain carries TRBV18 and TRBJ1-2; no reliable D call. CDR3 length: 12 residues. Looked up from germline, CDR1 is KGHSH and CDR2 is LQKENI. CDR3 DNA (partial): TGTGCCAGCTCACCCCGCCTAGGAGAC. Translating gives CASSPRLGD. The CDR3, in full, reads CASSPRLGDYTF.

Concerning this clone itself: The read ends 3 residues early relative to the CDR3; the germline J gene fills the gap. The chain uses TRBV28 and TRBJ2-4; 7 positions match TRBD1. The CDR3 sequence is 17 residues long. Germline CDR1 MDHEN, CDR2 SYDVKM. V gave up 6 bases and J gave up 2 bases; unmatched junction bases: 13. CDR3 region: CASRQVGGAISKNIQYF. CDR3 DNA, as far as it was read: TGTGCCAGCAGGCAGGTAGGGGGCGCAATATCCAAAAACATT.

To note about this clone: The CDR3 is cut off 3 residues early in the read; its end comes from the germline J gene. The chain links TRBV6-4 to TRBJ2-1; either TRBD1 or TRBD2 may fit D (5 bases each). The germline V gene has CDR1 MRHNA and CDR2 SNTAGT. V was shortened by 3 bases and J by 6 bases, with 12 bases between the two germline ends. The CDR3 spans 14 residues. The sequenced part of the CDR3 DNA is TGTGCCAGCAGTGAGGTAGGGGAGTCCAATGAG. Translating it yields CASSEVGESNE. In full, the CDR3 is CASSEVGESNEQFF.

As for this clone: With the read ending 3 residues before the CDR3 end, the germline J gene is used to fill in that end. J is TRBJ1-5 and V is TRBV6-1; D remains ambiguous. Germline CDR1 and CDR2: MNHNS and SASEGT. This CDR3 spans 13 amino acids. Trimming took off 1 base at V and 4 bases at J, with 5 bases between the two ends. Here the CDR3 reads CASSEGQNQPQHF. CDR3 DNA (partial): TGTGCCAGCAGTGAAGGGCAAAATCAGCCC.

The covered CDR3 bases are TGTGCCTGGAGTGTACGGGGAGGGCCTAACTATGGT. This codes for CAWSVRGGPNYG. The full-length CDR3 reads as CAWSVRGGPNYGQYF. The chain employs TRBV30 and TRBJ2-4, with 7 nucleotides matching TRBD2. With the read ending 3 residues before the CDR3 end, the germline J gene is used to fill in that end. There are 15 residues in the CDR3. The germline V gene has CDR1 GTSNPN and CDR2 SVGIG (reference sequence).

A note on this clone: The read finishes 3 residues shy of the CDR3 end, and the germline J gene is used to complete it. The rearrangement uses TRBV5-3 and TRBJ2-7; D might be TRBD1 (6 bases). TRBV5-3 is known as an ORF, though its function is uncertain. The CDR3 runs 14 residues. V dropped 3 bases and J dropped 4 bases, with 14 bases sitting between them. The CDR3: CARSSYGDTYEQYF. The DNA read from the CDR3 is TGTGCCAGAAGCTCTTATGGGGACACTTACGAG.

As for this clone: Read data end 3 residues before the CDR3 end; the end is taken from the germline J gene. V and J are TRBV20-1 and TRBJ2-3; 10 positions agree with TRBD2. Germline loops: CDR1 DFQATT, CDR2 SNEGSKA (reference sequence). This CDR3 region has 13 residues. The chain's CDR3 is CSAPPLAGETQYF. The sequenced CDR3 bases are TGCAGTGCTCCCCCGCTAGCGGGAGAGACG.

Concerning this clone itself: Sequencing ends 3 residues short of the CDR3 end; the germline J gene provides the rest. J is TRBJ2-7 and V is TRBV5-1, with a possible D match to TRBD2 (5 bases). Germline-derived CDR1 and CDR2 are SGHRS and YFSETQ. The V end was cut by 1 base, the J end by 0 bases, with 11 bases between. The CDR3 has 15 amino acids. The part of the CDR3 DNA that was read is TGCGCCAGCAGCTTGCCGACTATTAGCTCCTACGAG. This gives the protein CASSLPTISSYE. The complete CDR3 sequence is CASSLPTISSYEQYF.